Given below is one TCR beta chain in context. Its antigen has not been determined. No base-level quality is on record; no much larger clone is a single base apart. The receptor library was made with the immunoSEQ multiplex PCR assay. A mixture of 60 forward primers for TCR Vbeta segments and 13 reverse primers for TCR Jbeta segments was used in the multiplex PCR. The CDR3 region of rearranged TCR beta genes was amplified from genomic DNA with a multiplex PCR assay. The amplified TCR beta libraries were sequenced on the Illumina HiSeq System as 87-base-pair reads. In the paper's pipeline: In a later analysis, 77 million or so unique TCR beta chains were counted across the 650 to 700 repertoires, and roughly 11 million of these chains were shared by at least two donors. A nearest-neighbor algorithm error-corrected the raw reads and collapsed the reads into unique sequences, merging closely related sequences to remove PCR and sequencing errors. Alignment of CDR3 sequences to IMGT reference sequences was used to assign V, D and J gene segments. For a sequence to be retained, at least a six-nucleotide match to both a V gene segment and a J gene segment was required. A rearrangement was called productive if the CDR3 had no stop codons and remained in frame with V and J, and every other rearrangement was called non-productive. CDR3 was defined according to IMGT convention as the region running from the second conserved V-encoded cysteine to the conserved J-encoded phenylalanine. In an earlier analysis of more than 550 of the donors, sequences lacking an unambiguous match to a single V gene segment were excluded. In an earlier analysis of around 590 of the donors, a V segment was called functional when productive rearrangements were above 56.7%, and segregating when the standard deviation between donors exceeded 5%. To diagnose cytomegalovirus status from the catalog of TCR beta chain sequences, a statistical classification framework was built. A later analysis assigned V and J genes by comparing TCR nucleotide sequences with IMGT/GENE-DB human TR gene sequences. A later analysis assigned CDR3 sequences and most-parsimonious VDJ recombination scenarios with the TCRdist pipeline. In a later analysis, each TCR beta chain was defined by its CDR3 amino acid sequence together with its V-gene family, and reads lacking a unique V-gene family were excluded. In a later analysis, approximately 590 highly shared, low-generation-probability nucleotide sequences were removed to address suspected cross-contamination and a sequencing artifact. In a later analysis, a clonal expansion index for each public chain was calculated from normalized within-repertoire ranks of inferred template counts. In a later analysis, generation probabilities were computed with a VDJ recombination model fitted to out-of-frame rearrangements, and the resulting probabilities were checked against IGoR. In a later analysis, hypergeometric tests were used to score TCR-TCR, TCR-HLA and TCR-CMV co-occurrence, with a repertoire-size bias correction applied to TCR pairs. To estimate false discovery rates, a later analysis permuted the HLA or CMV assignments 20 times. A later analysis grouped co-occurring TCRs with DBSCAN, adding TCRdist sequence similarity when clustering within HLA-allele-positive subsets. Repertoires with fewer than 30,000 or more than 120,000 public chains, plus five repertoires with anomalous nucleotide sharing, were excluded from co-occurrence clustering. TCRdb's version of the immuneACCESS table is confined to in-frame rearrangements and falls short of the full clone set. An unresolved V gene accounts for under half of the shortfall where checked; the remainder is of unknown origin. The V and J calls and clone size come from that table; D and trimming were worked out from the DNA. This sample comprises 55,000 to 75,000 clones, approximately 89% of them detected only once. The top ten clonotypes cover 1.4% to 1.5% of the sample.

This entry belongs to a study of cytomegalovirus exposure and HLA in healthy donors (dated by TCRdb to the late 2010s). Regarding the complete study: An earlier analysis of fewer than 750 of the donors reported approximately 260 Gb of sequence data and around 110 million unique TCR beta sequences obtained from 180 million or so T cells. An early release covering some 640 HLA-typed donors comprised about 310 gigabases of sequencing data and tens of millions of unique TCR sequences. Of the 300 to 400 genotyped donors, around 81% fell in the genetic ancestry cluster associated with self-reported Caucasian donors. The aim of the study was to test whether cataloging public T cell receptors could identify signatures of past pathogen exposure. The study profiled the T cell repertoires of hundreds of subjects by immunosequencing and related them to cytomegalovirus serostatus. A separate validation cohort of over 95 different subjects was used in addition to the 666-subject first cohort. To predict cytomegalovirus infection status, the study combined high-throughput TCR immunosequencing, statistical association of individual TCRs with disease status, and machine learning. A later analysis re-analyzed previously published TCR beta repertoires from roughly 600 donors and added high-resolution HLA genotyping to study TCR occurrence patterns. Rather than drawing on any new phenotypic data, the later analysis identified candidate immune exposures from TCR beta sequences and the way those sequences occurred across donors. To decide whether each TCR beta V gene segment behaved as functional or pseudogenic, an earlier analysis of some 540 of the donors relied on high-throughput TCR beta sequencing. Donor age, sex, ethnicity and CMV serostatus were compiled alongside the repertoire data. In a later genetic analysis, genome-wide SNP genotypes for about three fifths of the roughly 670 donors were used, and that subset was treated as a discovery cohort. All discovery cohort repertoires had been generated using a single sequencing platform. Class I and class II HLA loci were covered by the typing at four-digit resolution. Typing coverage varied by locus: about 629-630 donors for A, B, C, DRB1 and DQB1; more than 500 for DQA1; nearly 610 for DPA1; approximately 490 for DPB1. Roughly five DR-DQ haplotypes were treated as single units for association and clustering because of strong linkage in the cohort. Across 300 to 500 genotyped donors of the cohort, an average of approximately 200,000 unique TCR beta nucleotide sequences per donor were sequenced, and approximately 19% of those sequences were non-productive.

General study outcomes and caveats: According to a later analysis, most CMV-associated TCR beta chains appeared to be HLA-restricted, and the HLA associations seemed to be driven largely by CMV exposure. The classifier was reported to diagnose cytomegalovirus status with high specificity and sensitivity in both the original and validation cohorts. Because HLA typing was unavailable for some donors at each locus, only the typed subset was used in association tests. About 17 rarely observed V segments, including chromosome 9 orphons, were excluded from the earlier analysis of several hundred of the donors because counts were too low. The sequencing pipeline was judged likely to have produced a cluster of highly shared sequence variants as a technical artifact. At a false discovery rate of 0.05, a later analysis linked some 17,000 TCR beta sequences to specific HLA alleles. A later analysis found that HLA-associated TCR beta chains were more clonally expanded and had lower generation probabilities than equally common non-associated chains. According to a later analysis, parvovirus B19, influenza, CMV and Epstein-Barr virus appeared linked to several top co-occurrence clusters. In this cohort, only TCR beta chains were sequenced, and detectable features were limited by the absence of alpha or paired-chain data. A further reported finding was that TCR beta sequences accurately predicted the HLA-A and HLA-B alleles for most subjects in the first cohort. In an earlier analysis of approximately 600 of the donors, most TCR beta V segments were observed in productive rearrangements about 87% or about 30% of the time, broadly matching IMGT annotations. Presence/absence analyses assumed roughly uniform sequencing depth across donors, an assumption that may not hold. It was suggested by the authors that the approach could potentially be generalized to other disease states and immunological phenotypes. Linkage disequilibrium might explain the correlated functional status among segregating V segments, but an unknown experimental factor could not be ruled out. In a later analysis, TCR association rates were found to vary across HLA loci, with the most associated TCRs seen for DRB1 alleles and the fewest for HLA-C alleles. According to a later genetic analysis, donors in an Asian-associated ancestry cluster had fewer N-insertions in productive TCRs than the roughly 670-donor mean. The 87-base-pair reads could not distinguish some IMGT-functional V segments, including TRBV6-2 and TRBV6-3, so those segments were excluded. A later genetic analysis associated a missense DCLRE1C variant with V-gene and J-gene trimming of TCR beta chains, and an independent cohort replicated the association. The study listed 164 TCR beta chains as associated with cytomegalovirus. When HLA alleles, especially DR and DQ, strongly co-occurred, attributing TCR associations to individual alleles was difficult. Immune exposure information for the cohort was limited to CMV serostatus. Most TCR sequences were seen in very few donors, while some public TCRs were found in many individuals. In vitro tests confirmed that a few of the cytomegalovirus-associated TCR beta chains recognize cytomegalovirus antigens.

In total, approximately 690 healthy bone marrow donors made up the cohort. Cohort members were all nominally healthy when sampled, although unrecorded immune exposures were likely present. The donor was CMV seronegative and was included in the group of approximately 350 seronegative cohort members. Each donor provided a peripheral blood sample, and peripheral blood mononuclear cells were used for TCR beta sequencing. The Qiagen DNeasy Blood Extraction Kit was used to extract genomic DNA from the blood cell samples. V is pruned by 2 bases and J by 2 bases, leaving 3 bases of the junction without a gene match. From cysteine to phenylalanine, the CDR3 is 14 amino acids long. The only DNA kept is the CDR3, 42 bases in frame from the first base. CDR1 is given as GTSNPN and CDR2 as SVGIG, both from the germline V gene (reference sequence).

The chain was built from TRBV30 and TRBJ2-7; 10 bases in the junction line up with TRBD2. This sequence was found in a man between 18 and 35 years old in good health and CMV-seronegative. The material sequenced was PBMCs. CDR3 protein: CAWSHSGGPYEQYF. The nucleotides read TGTGCCTGGAGTCATAGCGGGGGGCCCTACGAGCAGTACTTC.